Sequencing of this T cell receptor (beta chain) was carried out in a study of CD8 T cell repertoires and HIV-1 epitope variants. Study-wide context: T cells were stimulated with Twenty-five Gag and Nef peptides separately. Separate from the cultures, 1M uncultured T cells served as baseline.

Libraries were prepared by immunoSEQ multiplex PCR; TCRdb keeps only in-frame clonotypes and omits some of them. The data hold some 5,400 clones, with 66% observed a single time. Study-wide points: About five clonotypes recognized Nef KF9, one HW9, none TAALDMSHF.

The CDR3 contains 15 residues. J gave up 6 bases and V 1 base, and 6 bases lay outside the gene matches. In germline, CDR1 is LGHNA, CDR2 YSLEER. Comments on this clone: The target antigen is unknown.

V and J are TRBV4-3 and TRBJ2-7; 10 bases align to TRBD2. The receptor's source is a male donor with HIV. Sequencing was carried out using cultured CD8+ T cells derived from PBMCs. The CDR3 sequence: CASSQVWTSGLEQYF. The CDR3 DNA follows: TGCGCCAGCAGCCAAGTCTGGACTAGCGGCCTCGAGCAGTACTTC.